This T cell receptor beta chain was observed in a study of T cells expressing NK-cell markers. Broader study findings: These clonotypes additionally ranked first within the CD3+CD56-NKG2C+ fraction of a handful of donors.

Details on this clonotype: Antigen unknown.

CDR3 length: 21 amino acids. Germline CDR1 DFQATT, CDR2 SNEGSKA (reference sequence). What made the TCR beta cDNA was 5'RACE template switching with UMIs. TCRdb processed the 5' RACE reads again and assigns one entry to each CDR3 protein, with no DNA. The table for this sample gives 400,000 to 550,000 distinct CDR3 sequences. The chain is built from TRBV20-1 and TRBJ1-3. The clonotype was recovered from a woman aged 18 to 69 in good health. Sequenced input: blood T cells: a sorted CD56 or NKG2C T cell subset, CD4+ or CD8+ T cells, or bulk PBMC T cells (not recorded which). The CDR3 protein is CSARGLQGTRGMRDSGNTIYF.